This TCR beta chain was recorded in a study of blood T cell repertoires in COVID-19. Germline values: CDR1 SGHTA, CDR2 FQGTGA. V lost 7 bases, J lost 3 bases, and 13 bases lay in between. The CDR3 is 13 residues long. The method was immunoSEQ multiplex PCR; TCRdb's version includes in-frame clones alone and lacks a portion of them. The table shows tens of thousands of clones, with 88% occurring only once. The chain carries TRBV7-3 and TRBJ2-7; D unclear. Sequenced: peripheral blood. The TCR originated in a human donor in a cohort sampled during active COVID-19. CDR3 DNA: TGTGCCAGCATCCTACTCCGACTCTACGAGCAGTACTTC. It encodes CASILLRLYEQYF.